This entry features one TCR beta chain sequence. The target antigen is unknown. This CDR3 has 14 residues. V lost 6 bases to trimming and J lost 1 base; unmatched junction nucleotides: 3. Germline loops: CDR1 SNHLY, CDR2 FYNNEI. These data are taken from a study of T cell responses to AZD1222 COVID-19 vaccine. Sequencing was performed with immunoSEQ multiplex PCR; in TCRdb, only in-frame clones are kept and a portion is missing. Found here are fewer than 110,000 clones, about 92% of them singletons; the top ten hold under 9.5%. Points from the study as a whole: In a largely white British group with more females than males, clonal diversity was possibly underestimated. Reports say nearly half of spike-specific TCRs go after unmutated variant regions.

V usage is TRBV2 and J usage is TRBJ1-1, with TRBD1 matching over 9 bases. The sample here was peripheral blood, taken 28 days after the second AZD1222 dose. This sequence originates from an adult who received the AZD1222 COVID-19 vaccine. The DNA for the CDR3 is TGTGCCAGCAGGCCGACAGGGGGGAACACTGAAGCTTTCTTT. Residues: CASRPTGGNTEAFF.